This TCR beta chain was captured in a study of T cell responses to AZD1222 COVID-19 vaccine. Notes on the study in general: Only a handful of AZD1222 recipients, roughly six in all, had baseline seropositivity. Only after the peak T cell response were repertoires sampled. Increases in Spike-specific TCR breadth and depth were seen after two AZD1222 doses. Close to half of all spike-specific TCRs reportedly target regions of the variants that are unmutated.

Using immunoSEQ multiplex PCR, the repertoire was profiled, and TCRdb retains in-frame clones only, with some absent. The sample carries 150,000 or so clones, 80% to 95% recorded once. This clone came up once. Its cognate antigen is unknown. From germline, CDR1 is MDHEN and CDR2 SYDVKM. The CDR3 has 13 amino acids. Trimming stripped 4 bases from V and 7 bases from J, with 11 bases between. This receptor was taken from an adult in good health. The V and J genes are TRBV28 and TRBJ1-5; D might be TRBD1 (5 bases). The sample was peripheral blood, taken on day 0 of AZD1222 vaccination. CDR3 loop: CASSWGKRQPQHF. The CDR3 bases are TGTGCCAGCAGTTGGGGGAAGAGGCAGCCCCAGCATTTT.